These 8 T cell receptor beta chains originate from one sample sequenced in a study of T cell repertoires in cytomegalovirus infection. One entry per CDR3 protein results from TCRdb running MiXCR on the reads. Of around 310,000 distinct CDR3 sequences in the sample, roughly 15% were seen once. The sequencing sample was made of PBMCs. These receptors were obtained from a human donor in good health (CMV status not recorded). Some clones in this sample may be carry-over from other donors' samples.

This clonotype was counted many times. The chain couples TRBV7-9 to TRBJ2-7, with D perhaps TRBD1 (6 bases). Trimming took 7 bases from V and 7 from J, leaving 26 bases between them. Germline V gene data show CDR1 as SEHNR and CDR2 as FQNEAQ (reference sequence). The CDR3 consists of 16 residues. The CDR3 sequence: CASTDLYRDTGLEQYF. The CDR3 DNA reads as TGTGCCAGCACCGATCTATACCGGGACACTGGTTTGGAGCAGTACTTC.

The chain recombines TRBV6-6 with TRBJ2-5, with TRBD1 identical over 7 bases. Trimming at V came to 1 base and at J to 4 bases, leaving 24 bases not matched to a gene. The CDR3 contains 21 residues. In germline, CDR1 is MNHNY, CDR2 SVGAGI (reference sequence). CDR3: CASSYYSPIRGGLLVGETQYF. CDR3 nucleotide sequence: TGTGCCAGCAGTTACTACTCGCCGATCCGAGGGGGCCTACTAGTCGGAGAGACCCAGTACTTC.

The chain is built from TRBV19 and TRBJ2-2; 7 nucleotides line up with TRBD1. The J segment lost 0 bases and the V segment lost 6 bases, leaving 7 bases of the junction unmatched. The CDR3 is made up of 16 amino acids. Germline CDR1 is LNHDA and CDR2 is SQIVND (reference sequence). CDR3 amino acids: CASSDRDATNTGELFF. CDR3 coding DNA: TGTGCCAGTAGCGACAGGGACGCTACGAACACCGGGGAGCTGTTTTTT.

The chain combines TRBV7-9 with TRBJ2-3; 7 bases align to TRBD2. CDR1 and CDR2 (germline): SEHNR, FQNEAQ (reference sequence). Trimming cost V 5 bases and J 3 bases; bases outside gene matches: 5. The CDR3 runs to 14 residues. For the CDR3, the DNA is TGTGCCAGCAGCCCGGCCGGGAGGACAGATACGCAGTATTTT. This sequence encodes CASSPAGRTDTQYF.

This clonotype was detected ten times or more. The chain employs TRBV7-2 and TRBJ1-1; TRBD1 might be the D (5 bases). The CDR3 has 15 residues. From germline, CDR1 is SGHTA and CDR2 FQGNSA. The germline V and J ends were trimmed by 5 bases and 4 bases, with 17 bases remaining between them. The CDR3 coding sequence is TGTGCCAGCAGCCCATGGCGAGGGGATAGCACTGAAGCTTTCTTT. Its translation: CASSPWRGDSTEAFF.

The rearrangement uses TRBV7-2 and TRBJ2-3; TRBD1 matches at 10 bases. CDR1 is SGHTA and CDR2 is FQGNSA in the germline V gene. The CDR3 is made up of 14 amino acids. Trimming removed 7 bases from V and 4 bases from J; junction bases left unmatched: 5. The CDR3 nucleotides are TGTGCCAGCAAACGGGACAGGGGTCCAGATACGCAGTATTTT. Protein: CASKRDRGPDTQYF. Combining the CDR3 with reference TRBV7-2 and TRBJ2-3 gives the whole variable domain GAGVSQSPSNKVTEKGKDVELRCDPISGHTALYWYRQSLGQGLEFLIYFQGNSAPDKSGLPSDRFSAERTGGSVSTLTIQRTQQEDSAVYLCASKRDRGPDTQYFGPGTRLTVL.

This clonotype was detected a few times. The CDR3 reads CASSGPNGTVTYEQYF. The CDR3 region has the DNA TGTGCCAGCAGTGGCCCCAACGGGACGGTGACCTACGAGCAGTACTTC. The chain uses TRBV12-3 or TRBV12-4 and TRBJ2-7; TRBD1 or TRBD2 may be the D gene (5 bases each). This CDR3 contains 16 residues. V was trimmed by 5 bases and J by 2 bases, leaving 19 bases between them.

V and J are TRBV10-3 and TRBJ2-7; D not resolved. Germline V gene sequence: CDR1 ENHRY, CDR2 SYGVKD. Trimming cost V 6 bases and J 5 bases, with 11 bases left between them. CDR3 size: 12 residues. The CDR3, as DNA: TGTGCCATCAGCGGCATGGTCCACGAGCAGTACTTC. It yields the protein CAISGMVHEQYF.